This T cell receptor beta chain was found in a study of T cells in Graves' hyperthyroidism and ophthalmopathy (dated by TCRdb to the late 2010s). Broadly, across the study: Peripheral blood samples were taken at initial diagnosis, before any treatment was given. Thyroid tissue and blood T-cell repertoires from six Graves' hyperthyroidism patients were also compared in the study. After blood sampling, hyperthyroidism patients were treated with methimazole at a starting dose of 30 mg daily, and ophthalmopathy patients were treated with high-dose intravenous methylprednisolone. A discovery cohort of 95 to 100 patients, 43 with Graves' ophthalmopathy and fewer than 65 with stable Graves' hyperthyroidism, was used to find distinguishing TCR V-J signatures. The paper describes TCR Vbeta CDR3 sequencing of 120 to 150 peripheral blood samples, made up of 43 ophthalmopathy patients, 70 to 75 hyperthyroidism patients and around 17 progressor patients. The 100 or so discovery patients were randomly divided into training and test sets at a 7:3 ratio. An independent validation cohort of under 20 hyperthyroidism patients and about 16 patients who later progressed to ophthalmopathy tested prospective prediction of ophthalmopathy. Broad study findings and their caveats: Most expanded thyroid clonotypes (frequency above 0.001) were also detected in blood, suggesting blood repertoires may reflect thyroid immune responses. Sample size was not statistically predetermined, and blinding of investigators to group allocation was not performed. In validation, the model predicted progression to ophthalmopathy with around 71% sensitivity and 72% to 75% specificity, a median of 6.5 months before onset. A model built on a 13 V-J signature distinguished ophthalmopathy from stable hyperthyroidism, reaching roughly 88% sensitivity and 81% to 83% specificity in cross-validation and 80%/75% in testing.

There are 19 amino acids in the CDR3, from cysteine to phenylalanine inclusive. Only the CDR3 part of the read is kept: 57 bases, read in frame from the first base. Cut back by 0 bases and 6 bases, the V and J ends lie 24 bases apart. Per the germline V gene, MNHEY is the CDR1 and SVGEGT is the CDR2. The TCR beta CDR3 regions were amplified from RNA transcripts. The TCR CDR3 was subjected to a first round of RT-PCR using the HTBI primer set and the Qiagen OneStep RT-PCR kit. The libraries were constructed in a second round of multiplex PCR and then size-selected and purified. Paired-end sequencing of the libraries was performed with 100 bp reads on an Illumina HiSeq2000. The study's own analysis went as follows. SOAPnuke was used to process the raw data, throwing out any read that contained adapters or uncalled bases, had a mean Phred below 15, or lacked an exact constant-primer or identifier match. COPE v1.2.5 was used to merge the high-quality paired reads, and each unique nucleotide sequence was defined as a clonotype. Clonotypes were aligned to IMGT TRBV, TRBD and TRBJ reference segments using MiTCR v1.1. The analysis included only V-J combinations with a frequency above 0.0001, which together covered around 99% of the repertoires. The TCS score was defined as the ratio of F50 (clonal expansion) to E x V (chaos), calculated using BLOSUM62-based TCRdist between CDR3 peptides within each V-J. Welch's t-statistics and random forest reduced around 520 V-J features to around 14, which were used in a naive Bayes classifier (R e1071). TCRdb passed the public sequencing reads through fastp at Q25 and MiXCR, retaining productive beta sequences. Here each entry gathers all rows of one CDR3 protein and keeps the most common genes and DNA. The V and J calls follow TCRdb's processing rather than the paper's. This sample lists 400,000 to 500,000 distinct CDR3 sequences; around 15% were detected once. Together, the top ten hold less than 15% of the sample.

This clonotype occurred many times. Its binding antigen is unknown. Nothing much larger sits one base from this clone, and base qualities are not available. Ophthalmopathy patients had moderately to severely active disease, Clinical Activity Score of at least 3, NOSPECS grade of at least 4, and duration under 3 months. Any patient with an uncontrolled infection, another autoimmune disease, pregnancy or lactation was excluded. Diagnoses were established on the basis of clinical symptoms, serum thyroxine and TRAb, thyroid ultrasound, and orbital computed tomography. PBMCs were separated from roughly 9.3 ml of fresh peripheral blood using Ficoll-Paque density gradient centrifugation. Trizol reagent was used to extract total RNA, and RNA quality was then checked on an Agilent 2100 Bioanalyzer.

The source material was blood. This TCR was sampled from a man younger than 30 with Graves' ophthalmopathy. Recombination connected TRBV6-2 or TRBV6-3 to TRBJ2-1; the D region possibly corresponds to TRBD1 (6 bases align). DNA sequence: TGTGCCAGCAGTTACTCGCAGTGGCCAGGGGAATGGGAAGGCAATGAGCAGTTCTTC. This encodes CASSYSQWPGEWEGNEQFF.